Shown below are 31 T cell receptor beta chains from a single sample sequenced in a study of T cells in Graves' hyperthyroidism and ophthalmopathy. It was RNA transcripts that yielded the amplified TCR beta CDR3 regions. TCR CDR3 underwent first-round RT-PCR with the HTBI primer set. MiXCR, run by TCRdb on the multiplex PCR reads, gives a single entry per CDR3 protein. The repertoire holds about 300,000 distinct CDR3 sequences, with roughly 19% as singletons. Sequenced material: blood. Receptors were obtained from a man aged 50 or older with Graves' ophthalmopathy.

CDR3 sequence: CATSGTANTGELFF. Here the CDR3 DNA reads TGTGCCACCTCCGGGACAGCGAACACCGGGGAGCTGTTTTTT. The chain uses TRBV10-3 and TRBJ2-2; 7 bases align to TRBD1. The J segment lost 0 bases and the V segment lost 10 bases, leaving 5 bases of the junction unmatched. This CDR3 region has 14 residues. From germline, CDR1 is ENHRY and CDR2 SYGVKD.

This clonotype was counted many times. CDR3 nucleotide sequence: TGTGCCAGCAGCCAAGCGGGATTCAGGTCTTACGAGCAGTACTTC. This codes for CASSQAGFRSYEQYF. This chain links TRBV3-1 with TRBJ2-7; TRBD2 is a possible D gene (5 bases). CDR3 length: 15 amino acids. Trimming left V 1 base short and J 4 bases short, with 14 bases between. Germline V gene data show CDR1 as LGHDT and CDR2 as YNNKEL (reference sequence).

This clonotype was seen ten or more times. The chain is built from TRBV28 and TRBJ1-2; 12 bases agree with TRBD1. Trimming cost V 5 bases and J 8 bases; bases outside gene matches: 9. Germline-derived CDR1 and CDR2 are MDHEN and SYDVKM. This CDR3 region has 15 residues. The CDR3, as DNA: TGTGCCAGCAGTCCCGGGACAGGGGGCTGGGGGGGCTACACCTTC. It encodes CASSPGTGGWGGYTF.

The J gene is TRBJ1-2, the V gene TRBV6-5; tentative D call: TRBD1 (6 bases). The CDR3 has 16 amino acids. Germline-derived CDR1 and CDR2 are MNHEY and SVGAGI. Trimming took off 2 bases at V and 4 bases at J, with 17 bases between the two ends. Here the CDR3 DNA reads TGTGCCAGCAGTTACAGGCGGACAGAACGAGGCTATGGCTACACCTTC. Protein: CASSYRRTERGYGYTF.

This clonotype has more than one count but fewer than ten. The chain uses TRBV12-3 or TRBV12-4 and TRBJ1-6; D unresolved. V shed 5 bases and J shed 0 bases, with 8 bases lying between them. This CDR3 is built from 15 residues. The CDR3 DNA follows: TGTGCCAGCAGTAAACAGAGCTCCTATAATTCACCCCTCCACTTT. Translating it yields CASSKQSSYNSPLHF.

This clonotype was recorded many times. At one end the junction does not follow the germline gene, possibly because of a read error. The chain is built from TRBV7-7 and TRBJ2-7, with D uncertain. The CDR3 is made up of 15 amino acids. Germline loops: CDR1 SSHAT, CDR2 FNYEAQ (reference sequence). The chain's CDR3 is CASSPGTSTLYEQYF. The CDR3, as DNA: TGTGCTAGCAGTCCCGGTACATCTACCCTCTACGAGCAGTACTTC.

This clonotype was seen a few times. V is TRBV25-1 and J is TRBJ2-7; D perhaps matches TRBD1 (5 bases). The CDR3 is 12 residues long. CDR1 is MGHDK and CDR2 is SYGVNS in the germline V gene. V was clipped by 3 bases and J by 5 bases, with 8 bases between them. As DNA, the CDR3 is TGTGCCAGCAGTGACCAGGGTGACGAGCAGTACTTC. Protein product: CASSDQGDEQYF.

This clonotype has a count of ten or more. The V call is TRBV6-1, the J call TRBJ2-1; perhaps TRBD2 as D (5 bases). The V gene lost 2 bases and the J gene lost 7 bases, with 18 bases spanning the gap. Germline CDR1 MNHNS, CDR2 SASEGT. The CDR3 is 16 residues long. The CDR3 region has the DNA TGTGCCAGCAGTGAAACGGCGGGCGCTACTAGGAATGAGCAGTTCTTC. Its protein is CASSETAGATRNEQFF.

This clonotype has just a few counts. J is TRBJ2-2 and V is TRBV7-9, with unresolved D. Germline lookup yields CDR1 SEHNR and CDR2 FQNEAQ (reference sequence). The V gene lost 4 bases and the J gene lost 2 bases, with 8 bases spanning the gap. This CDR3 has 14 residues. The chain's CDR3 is CASSSIENTGELFF. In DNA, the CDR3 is TGTGCCAGCAGCTCAATAGAAAACACCGGGGAGCTGTTTTTT.

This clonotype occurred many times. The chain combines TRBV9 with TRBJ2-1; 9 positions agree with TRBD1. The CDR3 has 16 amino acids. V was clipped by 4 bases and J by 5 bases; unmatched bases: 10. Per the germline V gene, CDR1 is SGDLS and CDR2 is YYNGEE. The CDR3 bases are TGTGCCAGCAGCCTTAGGGACAGGGCGTCCAACAATGAGCAGTTCTTC. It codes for CASSLRDRASNNEQFF.

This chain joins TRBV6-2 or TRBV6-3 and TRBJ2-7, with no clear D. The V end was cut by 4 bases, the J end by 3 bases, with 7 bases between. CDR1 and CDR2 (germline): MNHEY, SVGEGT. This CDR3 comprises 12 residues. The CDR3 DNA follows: TGTGCCAGCAGTTCCCCAAACTACGAGCAGTACTTC. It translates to CASSSPNYEQYF.

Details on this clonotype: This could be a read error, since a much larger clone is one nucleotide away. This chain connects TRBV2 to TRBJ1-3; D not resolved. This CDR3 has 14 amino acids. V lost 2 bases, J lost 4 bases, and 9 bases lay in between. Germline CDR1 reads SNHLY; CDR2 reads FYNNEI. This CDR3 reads CASSESRRGNTIYF. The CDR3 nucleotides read TGTGCCAGCAGTGAATCACGCAGAGGAAACACCATATATTTT.

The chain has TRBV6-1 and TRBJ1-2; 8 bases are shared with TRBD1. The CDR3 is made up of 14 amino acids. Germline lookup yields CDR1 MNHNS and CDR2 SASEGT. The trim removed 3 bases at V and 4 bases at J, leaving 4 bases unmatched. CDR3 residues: CASSEQGQVYGYTF. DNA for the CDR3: TGTGCCAGCAGTGAGCAGGGACAGGTCTATGGCTACACCTTC.

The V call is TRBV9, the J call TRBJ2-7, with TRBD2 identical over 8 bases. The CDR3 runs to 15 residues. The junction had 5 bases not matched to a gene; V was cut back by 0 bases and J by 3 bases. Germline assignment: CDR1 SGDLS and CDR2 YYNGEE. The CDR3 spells CASSVGRAGVYEQYF. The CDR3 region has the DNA TGTGCCAGCAGCGTAGGAAGAGCGGGAGTCTACGAGCAGTACTTC.

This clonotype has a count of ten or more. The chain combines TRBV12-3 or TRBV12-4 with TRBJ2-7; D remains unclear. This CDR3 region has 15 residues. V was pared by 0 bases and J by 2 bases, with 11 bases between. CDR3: CASSLAGRNTYEQYF. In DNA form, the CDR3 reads TGTGCCAGCAGTTTAGCAGGCCGGAATACCTACGAGCAGTACTTC.

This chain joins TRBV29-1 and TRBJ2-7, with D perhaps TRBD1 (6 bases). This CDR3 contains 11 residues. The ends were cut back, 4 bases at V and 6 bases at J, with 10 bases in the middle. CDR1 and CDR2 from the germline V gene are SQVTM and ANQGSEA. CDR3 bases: TGCAGCGTTGGGGTAGGGGGCGAGCAGTACTTC. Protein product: CSVGVGGEQYF.

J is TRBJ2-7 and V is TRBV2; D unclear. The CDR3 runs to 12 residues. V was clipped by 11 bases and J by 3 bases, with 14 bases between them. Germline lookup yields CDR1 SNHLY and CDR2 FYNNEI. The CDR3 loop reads CALRRKGYEQYF. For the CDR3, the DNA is TGTGCCCTTAGGAGAAAGGGCTACGAGCAGTACTTC.

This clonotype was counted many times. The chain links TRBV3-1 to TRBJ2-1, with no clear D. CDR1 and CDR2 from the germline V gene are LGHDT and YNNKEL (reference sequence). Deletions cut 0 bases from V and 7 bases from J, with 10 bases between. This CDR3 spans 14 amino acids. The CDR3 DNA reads TGTGCCAGCAGCCAAGATCTAGTAGTGAATGAGCAGTTCTTC. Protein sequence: CASSQDLVVNEQFF.

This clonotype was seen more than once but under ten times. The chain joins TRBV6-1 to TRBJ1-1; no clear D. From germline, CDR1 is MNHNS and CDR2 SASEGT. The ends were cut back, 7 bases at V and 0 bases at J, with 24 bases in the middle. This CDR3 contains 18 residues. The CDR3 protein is CASTVSMDARLLNTEAFF. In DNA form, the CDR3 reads TGTGCCAGCACCGTTTCTATGGACGCACGTCTGCTGAACACTGAAGCTTTCTTT.

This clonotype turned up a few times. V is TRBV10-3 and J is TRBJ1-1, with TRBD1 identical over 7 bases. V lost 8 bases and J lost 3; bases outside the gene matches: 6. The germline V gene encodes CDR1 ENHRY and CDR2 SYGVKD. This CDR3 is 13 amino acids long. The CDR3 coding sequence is TGTGCCATCGCACAGGGGCCGGACACTGAAGCTTTCTTT. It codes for CAIAQGPDTEAFF.

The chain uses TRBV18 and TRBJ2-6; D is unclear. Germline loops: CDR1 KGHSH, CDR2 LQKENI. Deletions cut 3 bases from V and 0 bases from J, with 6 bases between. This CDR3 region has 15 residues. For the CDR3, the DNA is TGTGCCAGCTCACCTGAGACCTCTGGGGCCAACGTCCTGACTTTC. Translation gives CASSPETSGANVLTF.

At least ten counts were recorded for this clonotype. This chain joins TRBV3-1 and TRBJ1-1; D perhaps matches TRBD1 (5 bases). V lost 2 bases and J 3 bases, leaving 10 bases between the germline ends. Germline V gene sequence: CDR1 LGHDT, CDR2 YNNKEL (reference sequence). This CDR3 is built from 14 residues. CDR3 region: CASSQRGYYTEAFF. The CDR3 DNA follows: TGTGCCAGCAGCCAAAGGGGATACTACACTGAAGCTTTCTTT.

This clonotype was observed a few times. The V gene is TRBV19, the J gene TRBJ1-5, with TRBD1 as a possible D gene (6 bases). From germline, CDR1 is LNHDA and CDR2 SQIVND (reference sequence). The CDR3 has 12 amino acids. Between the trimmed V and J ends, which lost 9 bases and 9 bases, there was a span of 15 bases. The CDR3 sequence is CASQGPSRPQHF. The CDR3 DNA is TGTGCCAGCCAGGGGCCAAGTAGGCCCCAGCATTTT.

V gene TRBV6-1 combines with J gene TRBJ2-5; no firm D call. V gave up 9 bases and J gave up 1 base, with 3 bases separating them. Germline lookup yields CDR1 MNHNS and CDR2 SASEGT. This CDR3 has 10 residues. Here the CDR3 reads CASFQETQYF. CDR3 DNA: TGTGCCAGTTTCCAAGAGACCCAGTACTTC.

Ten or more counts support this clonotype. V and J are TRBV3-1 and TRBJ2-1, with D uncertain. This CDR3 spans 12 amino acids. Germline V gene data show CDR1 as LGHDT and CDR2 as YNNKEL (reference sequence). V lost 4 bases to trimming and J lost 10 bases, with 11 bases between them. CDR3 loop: CASSRLMSEQFF. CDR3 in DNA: TGTGCCAGCAGCCGGCTAATGAGCGAGCAGTTCTTC.

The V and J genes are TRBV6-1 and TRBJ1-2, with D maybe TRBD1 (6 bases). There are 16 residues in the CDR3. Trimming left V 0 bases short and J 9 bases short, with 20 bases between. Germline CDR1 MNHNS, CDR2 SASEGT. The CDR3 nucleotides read TGTGCCAGCAGTGAAGCTAGGACAGCCTCTCTTAGTCGCTACACCTTC. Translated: CASSEARTASLSRYTF.

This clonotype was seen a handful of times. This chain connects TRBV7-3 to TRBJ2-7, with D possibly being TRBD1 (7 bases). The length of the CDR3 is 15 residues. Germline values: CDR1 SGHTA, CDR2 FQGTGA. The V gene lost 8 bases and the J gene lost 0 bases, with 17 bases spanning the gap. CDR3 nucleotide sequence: TGTGCCAGCTCCCTATCAGGGGGGATCTCCTACGAGCAGTACTTC. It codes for CASSLSGGISYEQYF. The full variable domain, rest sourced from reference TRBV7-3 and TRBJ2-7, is GAGVSQTPSNKVTEKGKYVELRCDPISGHTALYWYRQSLGQGPEFLIYFQGTGAADDSGLPNDRFFAVRPEGSVSTLKIQRTERGDSAVYLCASSLSGGISYEQYFGPGTRLTVT.

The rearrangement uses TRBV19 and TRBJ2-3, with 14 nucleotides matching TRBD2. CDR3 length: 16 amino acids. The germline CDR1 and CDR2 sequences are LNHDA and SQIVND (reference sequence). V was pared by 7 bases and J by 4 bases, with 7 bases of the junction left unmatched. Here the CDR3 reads CASKGRLAGGADTQYF. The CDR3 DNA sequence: TGTGCCAGTAAGGGGAGACTAGCGGGAGGGGCAGATACGCAGTATTTT.

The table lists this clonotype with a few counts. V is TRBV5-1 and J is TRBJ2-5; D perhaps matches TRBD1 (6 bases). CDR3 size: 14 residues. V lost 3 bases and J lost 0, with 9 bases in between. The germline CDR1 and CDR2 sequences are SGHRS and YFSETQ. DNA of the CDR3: TGCGCCAGCAGCTGGCAGGGGAACCAAGAGACCCAGTACTTC. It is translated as CASSWQGNQETQYF.

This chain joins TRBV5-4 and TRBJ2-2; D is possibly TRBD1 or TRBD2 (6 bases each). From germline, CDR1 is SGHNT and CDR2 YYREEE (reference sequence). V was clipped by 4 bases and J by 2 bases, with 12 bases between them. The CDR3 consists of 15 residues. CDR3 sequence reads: CASSLGGHNTGELFF. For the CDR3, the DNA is TGTGCCAGCAGCCTGGGGGGACATAACACCGGGGAGCTGTTTTTT.

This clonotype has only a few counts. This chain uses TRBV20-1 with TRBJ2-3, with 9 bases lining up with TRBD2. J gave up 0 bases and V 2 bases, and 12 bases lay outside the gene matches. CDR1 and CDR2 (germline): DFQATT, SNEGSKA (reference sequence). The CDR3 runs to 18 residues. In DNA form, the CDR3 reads TGCAGTGCTAGAAAATTGGGTAGCGGGAGCTGGAGCACAGATACGCAGTATTTT. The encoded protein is CSARKLGSGSWSTDTQYF.